This entry is about one TCR beta chain. This clonotype has more than one count but fewer than ten. It lacks a known antigen. Per-base quality was not reported, and no clone a single base away is much larger than it. This entry comes from a study of T-cell memory formation after mild COVID-19 (dated by TCRdb to 2020 to 2023). Regarding the complete study: TCR sequence clusters from the two donors were found to be largely donor specific. The cohort was made up of two young adult volunteers, one female and one male, who were previously healthy. In a couple of donors, T-cell clones that expanded and contracted after mild COVID-19 were tracked by sequencing TCRalpha and TCRbeta repertoires over time. What the research found in general, with its limitations: SARS-CoV-2 specificity of the second-wave clones peaking on day 37 was not confirmed. From day 15 to 85, contracting clones showed balanced CD4/CD8 phenotypes, whereas a second wave of clones that expanded from day 15 to 37 leaned towards CD4+. The study included only a couple of mild cases, and larger cohorts that include severe cases with pre-infection samples were judged to be necessary. Contracting CD4+ clones were found mainly in CM and EM memory subsets, while CD8+ clones were enriched in EMRA. Some responding clones were detected in pre-infection memory, which suggested that pre-existing cross-reactive memory T cells had joined the SARS-CoV-2 response.

Via the germline V gene, CDR1 is KGHDR and CDR2 SFDVKD. The CDR3 numbers 13 residues from cysteine through phenylalanine. Kept here is only the CDR3 DNA, which spans 39 bases and is read in frame from base 1. V is pared back by 2 bases and J by 4 bases, with 8 bases lying between the germline termini. PBMCs were isolated by Ficoll-Paque density gradient centrifugation. TCRdb names Illumina NovaSeq 6000 as the instrument used. TCRalpha and TCRbeta cDNA libraries were built by 5'RACE with constant-segment primers, adding sample barcodes and unique molecular identifiers. RNA was extracted from every sample with Trizol reagent. Library amplification was performed in two PCR steps, and a second sample barcode and Illumina TruSeq adapters were introduced in the second step. The libraries were sequenced on an Illumina NovaSeq using 2 x 150 bp paired-end reads. As for the authors' bioinformatics: Reads were demultiplexed and collapsed into UMI-guided consensus sequences with migec v1.2.7. Using mixcr v2.1.11, UMI consensuses were aligned to TRA and TRB V and J templates and then assembled into clonotypes. A clonotype was counted as expanded or contracted only when both edgeR and NoisET called the clonotype significant, with the noise models trained on biological replicates. edgeR calls used a false discovery rate-adjusted p below 0.01 and a log2 fold-change threshold of 1. PCA with hierarchical clustering of max-normalized trajectories of the 1000 most abundant clonotypes was used as exploratory dynamics analysis. Each responding clone was given a CD4 or CD8 phenotype based on the CD4+ and CD8+ repertoires, which had been sequenced separately. TCRdb trimmed the raw reads at Q25, called clones with MiXCR and kept productive beta chains. Rows matching on CDR3 protein sequence are summarized as one entry with the most common DNA and genes. These V and J calls are TCRdb output, not the study's own analysis. Across this sample there are around 200,000 distinct CDR3 sequences, with 20% to 25% seen only once. The ten largest clones take up more than 20% of the sample.

The source is an adult woman who had mild COVID-19 (a few samples of this study predate the infection). The sample titles of this study are shuffled in the database, so cell type and time point are left out; the donor was told from shared clones. The rearranged segments are TRBV24-1 and TRBJ2-7, with no D gene named confidently. The source material was PBMCs or a T cell subset sorted from them (not recorded which). The nucleotides read TGTGCCACCAGTGATTCAACAGAGTACGAGCAGTACTTC. Its amino acids are CATSDSTEYEQYF.